This TCR beta chain emerged from a study of blood T cell repertoires in COVID-19. Germline lookup yields CDR1 MNHEY and CDR2 SMNVEV (reference sequence). Trimming took off 3 bases at V and 2 bases at J, with 11 bases between the two ends. The CDR3 runs to 15 residues. Profiled with immunoSEQ multiplex PCR; TCRdb holds only in-frame clones, not every one. The table records fewer than 500,000 clones, about 80% of them present only once. The sample holds a few counts of this clone. The gene calls are TRBV27 and TRBJ1-3; possible D gene TRBD1, 6 bases. Sequencing was done on a sample of peripheral blood. The TCR was taken from a human donor with acute or convalescent COVID-19. The donor label of this sample is uncertain. CDR3 nucleotides: TGTGCCAGCAGTTTTAGGGGGTTGGCTGGAAACACCATATATTTT. Translated: CASSFRGLAGNTIYF.